This is a list of T cell receptor beta chains from one sample in a study of blood T cell repertoires in COVID-19. Sequenced by immunoSEQ multiplex PCR; TCRdb stores in-frame clones only, minus some. The table records some 120,000 clones, roughly 85% of them present only once. Material for sequencing was peripheral blood. The receptors come from a man older than 75 with active or convalescent COVID-19. CDR3s include the opening cysteine and the closing phenylalanine or tryptophan.

v_call	j_call	cdr3_aa
TRBV7-3	TRBJ2-1	CASSLRRGSYNEQFF
TRBV2	TRBJ2-3	CASMVGASTDTQYF
TRBV4-3	TRBJ1-3	CASSQNPGGFSGNTIYF
TRBV6-6	TRBJ2-7	CASRNDWTGEYEQYF
TRBV4-3	TRBJ1-1	CASSQQGHLNTEAFF
TRBV6-4	TRBJ2-3	CASSPQGAGDTQYF
TRBV7-2	TRBJ2-7	CASSSPRGAREQYF
TRBV7-2	TRBJ2-1	CASSSSGGVLNEQFF
TRBV29-1	TRBJ2-7	CSVEGQTYEQYF
TRBV12-3/TRBV12-4	TRBJ1-1	CASSRALNTEAFF
TRBV6-5	TRBJ1-2	CASSSMEGGYTF
TRBV6-2/TRBV6-3	TRBJ2-5	CASSYSAGGSGETQYF
TRBV5-4	TRBJ2-1	CASSSGGAVNEQFF
TRBV18	TRBJ1-5	CASSPPTGSRNQPQHF
TRBV23-1	TRBJ1-3	CASTPRTGGGNTIYF
TRBV7-9	TRBJ2-7	CASSGTGREAYEQYF
TRBV4-3	TRBJ2-2	CASSQDRRDRGILFF
TRBV7-3	TRBJ2-1	CASSYDRGMHNEQFF
TRBV10-3	TRBJ1-2	CAISVDRGRSYGYTF
TRBV4-1	TRBJ1-4	CASSKTSGFNEKLFF
TRBV4-3	TRBJ1-1	CASSLGGKLNTEAFF
TRBV12-3/TRBV12-4	TRBJ1-2	CASSSGGVYGYTF